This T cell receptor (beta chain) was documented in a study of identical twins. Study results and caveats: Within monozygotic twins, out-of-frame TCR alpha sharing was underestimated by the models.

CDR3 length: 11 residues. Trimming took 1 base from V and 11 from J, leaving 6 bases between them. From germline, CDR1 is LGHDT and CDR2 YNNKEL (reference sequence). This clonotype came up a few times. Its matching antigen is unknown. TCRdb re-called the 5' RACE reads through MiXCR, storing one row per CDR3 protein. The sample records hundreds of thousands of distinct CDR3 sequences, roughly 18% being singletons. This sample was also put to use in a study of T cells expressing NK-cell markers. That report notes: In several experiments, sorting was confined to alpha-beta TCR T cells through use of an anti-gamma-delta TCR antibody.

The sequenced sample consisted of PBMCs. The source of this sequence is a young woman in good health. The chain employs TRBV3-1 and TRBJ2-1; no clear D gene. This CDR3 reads CASSQVSQQFF. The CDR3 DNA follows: TGTGCCAGCAGCCAAGTTAGCCAGCAGTTCTTC.